These T cell receptor beta chains were read from a single sample in a study of blood T cells in healthy people across ages. MiXCR, run by TCRdb on the 5' RACE reads, gives a single entry per CDR3 protein. Found here are 1 million to 1.2 million distinct CDR3 sequences, less than 45% of them singletons; the top ten hold less than 15%. Sequencing used blood. The source of these receptors is a man aged 18-30 years in good health. Each CDR3 is given with its conserved first and last residue. A D gene is named only where the DNA matches it firmly. Expanded clones get a size class; other rows say once, few or many, or leave the size out.

clone size: -
J gene: TRBJ1-5
V gene: TRBV20-1
D gene: TRBD1
CDR3 DNA: TGCAGTGCTAGGGGTAGGGACAGGGAACAGCCCCAGCATTTT
CDR3 protein: CSARGRDREQPQHF

clone size: many
J gene: TRBJ2-3
V gene: TRBV2
D gene: TRBD1
CDR3 DNA: TGTGCCAGCTGTATTGACAGGGTGGCAGATACGCAGTATTTT
CDR3 protein: CASCIDRVADTQYF

clone size: -
J gene: TRBJ1-1
V gene: TRBV13
D gene: -
CDR3 DNA: TGTGCCAGCCGCCCGATGGGCCTGAACACTGAAGCTTTCTTT
CDR3 protein: CASRPMGLNTEAFF

clone size: -
J gene: TRBJ2-7
V gene: TRBV12-3/TRBV12-4
D gene: TRBD2
CDR3 DNA: TGTGCCAGCAGCAACCCGTACTTAGCGGGTGCTTCGGGCGAGCAGTACTTC
CDR3 protein: CASSNPYLAGASGEQYF

clone size: -
J gene: TRBJ1-4
V gene: TRBV7-9
D gene: TRBD1
CDR3 DNA: TGTGCCAGCAGCATCAGGGGGCTGAGTGAAAAACTGTTTTTT
CDR3 protein: CASSIRGLSEKLFF

clone size: few
J gene: TRBJ2-5
V gene: TRBV10-3
D gene: TRBD1
CDR3 DNA: TGTGCCATCAATCCTGACCGGGACAGGGTGCACAATGAGCAGTACTTC
CDR3 protein: CAINPDRDRVHNEQYF

clone size: -
J gene: TRBJ1-1
V gene: TRBV6-6
D gene: -
CDR3 DNA: TGTGCCAGCAGTAAACCGAGGACAGTAGACACTGAAGCTTTCTTT
CDR3 protein: CASSKPRTVDTEAFF

clone size: -
J gene: TRBJ1-3
V gene: TRBV5-1
D gene: TRBD1
CDR3 DNA: TGCGCCAGCAGCTTGTCCGGACAGGGAGCGGGAAACACCATATATTTT
CDR3 protein: CASSLSGQGAGNTIYF

clone size: -
J gene: TRBJ1-1
V gene: TRBV29-1
D gene: -
CDR3 DNA: TGCAGCGTTGGTTCGAACATGAACACTGAAGCTTTCTTT
CDR3 protein: CSVGSNMNTEAFF

clone size: -
J gene: TRBJ1-1
V gene: TRBV7-2
D gene: -
CDR3 DNA: TGTGCCAGCAGCTCCCTTCAGTATACCACTGAAGCTTTCTTT
CDR3 protein: CASSSLQYTTEAFF

clone size: -
J gene: TRBJ1-1
V gene: TRBV5-1
D gene: TRBD1
CDR3 DNA: TGCGCCAGCAGCTGGGGACAGGGGGACACTGGAGCTTTCTTT
CDR3 protein: CASSWGQGDTGAFF

clone size: -
J gene: TRBJ1-5
V gene: TRBV12-3/TRBV12-4
D gene: -
CDR3 DNA: TGTGCCAGCCGTCGGGCCGACCATAGCAATCAGCCCCAGCATTTT
CDR3 protein: CASRRADHSNQPQHF

clone size: few
J gene: TRBJ2-1
V gene: TRBV5-1
D gene: TRBD2
CDR3 DNA: TGCGCCAGCAGCTTGTCGCGGGGGAGCTTCAATGAGCAGTTCTTC
CDR3 protein: CASSLSRGSFNEQFF

clone size: -
J gene: TRBJ2-1
V gene: TRBV6-5
D gene: -
CDR3 DNA: TGTGCCAGCAGTTACAGAGCATGGGATGAGCAGTTCTTC
CDR3 protein: CASSYRAWDEQFF

clone size: -
J gene: TRBJ1-1
V gene: TRBV20-1
D gene: TRBD1
CDR3 DNA: TGCAGTGCAGTTGACAGGGGGGATTTGGCTTTCTTT
CDR3 protein: CSAVDRGDLAFF

clone size: -
J gene: TRBJ1-1
V gene: TRBV9
D gene: -
CDR3 DNA: TGTGCCAGCAGCCTTCTAGGGGGGACGAACACTGAAGCTTTCTTT
CDR3 protein: CASSLLGGTNTEAFF

clone size: -
J gene: TRBJ2-2
V gene: TRBV12-3/TRBV12-4
D gene: TRBD2
CDR3 DNA: TGTGCCAGCAGTCCCCTGAATGAGGCCGGGACTAGAGTTGCCGGGGAGCTGTTTTTT
CDR3 protein: CASSPLNEAGTRVAGELFF

clone size: few
J gene: TRBJ1-5
V gene: TRBV9
D gene: -
CDR3 DNA: TGTGCCAGCAGCGTAGATGGCACTAGCAATCAGCCCCAGCATTTT
CDR3 protein: CASSVDGTSNQPQHF

clone size: -
J gene: TRBJ1-1
V gene: TRBV7-2
D gene: -
CDR3 DNA: TGTGCCAGCAGCTTAGAGCACCCCCGCGCGACGGACTCTGAAGCTTTCTTT
CDR3 protein: CASSLEHPRATDSEAFF

clone size: few
J gene: TRBJ1-4
V gene: TRBV3-1
D gene: -
CDR3 DNA: TGTGCCAGCAGCGGGAGCGAGGGTTATAATGAAAAACTGTTTTTT
CDR3 protein: CASSGSEGYNEKLFF

clone size: -
J gene: TRBJ2-7
V gene: TRBV5-5
D gene: TRBD1
CDR3 DNA: TGTGCCAGCCGCGGACAGGCAGGGAAGTCCTACGAGCAGTACTTC
CDR3 protein: CASRGQAGKSYEQYF

clone size: few
J gene: TRBJ2-1
V gene: TRBV2
D gene: -
CDR3 DNA: TGTGCCAGCAGTGTGGGCAGTATCAATGAGCAGTTCTTC
CDR3 protein: CASSVGSINEQFF

clone size: -
J gene: TRBJ2-5
V gene: TRBV6-2/TRBV6-3
D gene: TRBD1
CDR3 DNA: TGTGCCAGCAGTTACTCGGGGACAGCAGAGCAGTACTTC
CDR3 protein: CASSYSGTAEQYF

clone size: few
J gene: TRBJ1-6
V gene: TRBV2
D gene: -
CDR3 DNA: TGTGCCAGCACCGGAACAGGGTCCTATAATTCACCCCTCCACTTT
CDR3 protein: CASTGTGSYNSPLHF

clone size: -
J gene: TRBJ1-6
V gene: TRBV3-1
D gene: -
CDR3 DNA: TGTGCCAGCAGCCAAGGGGGGGGGAATTCACCCCTCCACTTT
CDR3 protein: CASSQGGGNSPLHF

clone size: -
J gene: TRBJ2-5
V gene: TRBV12-3/TRBV12-4
D gene: TRBD2
CDR3 DNA: TGTGCCAGCAGTCTGACTAGCGGGGGGGCTATTAGGGAGACCCAGTACTTC
CDR3 protein: CASSLTSGGAIRETQYF

clone size: few
J gene: TRBJ1-2
V gene: TRBV5-1
D gene: TRBD1
CDR3 DNA: TGCGCCAGCAGCTTGGGTGTGTTGGTTGACAGGGGCTATGGCTACACCTTC
CDR3 protein: CASSLGVLVDRGYGYTF

clone size: -
J gene: TRBJ1-6
V gene: TRBV12-3/TRBV12-4
D gene: TRBD1
CDR3 DNA: TGTGCCAGCAGTCCGGTCCAGGGGGAGCCTTATAATTCACCCCTCCACTTT
CDR3 protein: CASSPVQGEPYNSPLHF

clone size: -
J gene: TRBJ2-2
V gene: TRBV7-6
D gene: -
CDR3 DNA: TGTGCCAGCAGCTCACAGGGCCTAACGAACACCGGGGAGCTGTTTTTT
CDR3 protein: CASSSQGLTNTGELFF

clone size: few
J gene: TRBJ2-5
V gene: TRBV3-1
D gene: -
CDR3 DNA: TGTGCCAGCAGCCAAGAATCCTCGGTGGAGACCCAGTACTTC
CDR3 protein: CASSQESSVETQYF

clone size: -
J gene: TRBJ1-1
V gene: TRBV12-3/TRBV12-4
D gene: TRBD1
CDR3 DNA: TGTGCCAGCAGTTTAGCGGACAGGGTACTGAACACTGAAGCTTTCTTT
CDR3 protein: CASSLADRVLNTEAFF

clone size: -
J gene: TRBJ2-7
V gene: TRBV5-1
D gene: -
CDR3 DNA: TGCGCCAGCAGCCACCCCGACAGCTCCTACGAGCAGTACTTC
CDR3 protein: CASSHPDSSYEQYF

clone size: few
J gene: TRBJ2-3
V gene: TRBV20-1
D gene: -
CDR3 DNA: TGCAGTGCTACCCTCACGGGGAAAGATACGCAGTATTTT
CDR3 protein: CSATLTGKDTQYF

clone size: few
J gene: TRBJ1-2
V gene: TRBV30
D gene: -
CDR3 DNA: TGTGCCTGGAGCTTGGGGGGGCTCTATGGCTACACCTTC
CDR3 protein: CAWSLGGLYGYTF

clone size: -
J gene: TRBJ2-7
V gene: TRBV12-3/TRBV12-4
D gene: -
CDR3 DNA: TGTGCCAGCAGTTTCGGCGAGAGCTCCTACAATGAGCAGTACTTC
CDR3 protein: CASSFGESSYNEQYF

clone size: many
J gene: TRBJ2-5
V gene: TRBV10-3
D gene: -
CDR3 DNA: TGTGCCATCAGTGACTTAGGGGAGACCCAGTACTTC
CDR3 protein: CAISDLGETQYF

clone size: few
J gene: TRBJ2-1
V gene: TRBV20-1
D gene: -
CDR3 DNA: TGCAGTGCCCCGCCGAATACTAGCTACGATAGGTTCTACAATGAGCAGTTCTTC
CDR3 protein: CSAPPNTSYDRFYNEQFF

clone size: -
J gene: TRBJ2-3
V gene: TRBV4-1
D gene: -
CDR3 DNA: TGCGCCAGCAGCCAGGGACCTTCGAACACAGATACGCAGTATTTT
CDR3 protein: CASSQGPSNTDTQYF

clone size: -
J gene: TRBJ1-2
V gene: TRBV4-3
D gene: -
CDR3 DNA: TGCGCCAGCAGCCAAGATCAGGGAGGGCGGGTTAACTATGGCTACACCTTC
CDR3 protein: CASSQDQGGRVNYGYTF

clone size: -
J gene: TRBJ1-3
V gene: TRBV29-1
D gene: -
CDR3 DNA: TGCAGCGTTGTTATCTCAGCTAGCTCTGGAAACACCATATATTTT
CDR3 protein: CSVVISASSGNTIYF

clone size: once
J gene: TRBJ2-7
V gene: TRBV29-1
D gene: TRBD1
CDR3 DNA: TGCAGCGTTGAAGATGCACAGGGACAGGGCTACGAGCAGTACTTC
CDR3 protein: CSVEDAQGQGYEQYF

clone size: few
J gene: TRBJ2-3
V gene: TRBV6-6
D gene: TRBD2
CDR3 DNA: TGTGCCAGCAGACCCAGCGGGGTAAGCACAGATACGCAGTATTTT
CDR3 protein: CASRPSGVSTDTQYF

clone size: few
J gene: TRBJ1-2
V gene: TRBV20-1
D gene: -
CDR3 DNA: TGCAGTGCTTCCTTTCTGGGGGGGCCCTATGGCTACACCTTC
CDR3 protein: CSASFLGGPYGYTF

clone size: many
J gene: TRBJ1-2
V gene: TRBV7-9
D gene: -
CDR3 DNA: TGTGCCAGCAGCTTAGTCGGGGGTAACTATGGCTACACCTTC
CDR3 protein: CASSLVGGNYGYTF

clone size: few
J gene: TRBJ1-6
V gene: TRBV3-1
D gene: -
CDR3 DNA: TGTGCCAGCAGCCAAGTCGACGATTCACCCCTCCACTTT
CDR3 protein: CASSQVDDSPLHF

clone size: few
J gene: TRBJ2-7
V gene: TRBV6-5
D gene: TRBD1
CDR3 DNA: TGTGCCAGCAGTTACTCTAGCGATGGGACAGCGAGCTCCTACGAGCAGTACTTC
CDR3 protein: CASSYSSDGTASSYEQYF

clone size: few
J gene: TRBJ1-4
V gene: TRBV7-2
D gene: -
CDR3 DNA: TGTGCCAGCAGCTTAGGTGGGGGGCACAGTGAAAAACTGTTTTTT
CDR3 protein: CASSLGGGHSEKLFF